This passage covers 3 T cell receptor beta chains from one sample sequenced in a study of spatial heterogeneity in lung cancer. The study's findings and limits: Mutation counts in tumors were tracked by counts of expanded intratumoral alpha and beta TCRs.

The time point: sample taken at primary tumor resection. TCRdb re-called the 5' RACE reads through MiXCR, storing one row per CDR3 protein. The table shows 14,000 or so distinct CDR3 sequences, with about 4.8% occurring only once. Their cognate antigens are unknown. Sequencing used lung tumor tissue, obtained at surgery. The receptors come from a female donor with early-stage non-small cell lung cancer.

This clonotype was detected ten times or more. A library prepared for alpha chains yielded this beta chain as an off-target read; its size is of little meaning. The V gene is TRBV7-6, the J gene TRBJ2-1; 8 positions match TRBD1. There are 16 residues in the CDR3. Germline V CDR1 and CDR2: SGHVS, FNYEAQ. J lost 4 bases, V lost 3 bases, and 8 bases had no gene match. The CDR3 nucleotides read TGTGCCAGCAGCTTCTCTCAGGGGGCCCGATACAATGAGCAGTTCTTC. This codes for CASSFSQGARYNEQFF.

For this clonotype: Within a library made for alpha chains, this beta chain is off target, and its count is uninformative. The chain links TRBV10-1 to TRBJ2-7; 9 bases line up with TRBD2. V gave up 3 bases and J gave up 2 bases; unmatched junction bases: 8. From germline, CDR1 is WNHNN and CDR2 SYGVQD (reference sequence). CDR3 length: 16 amino acids. The CDR3 region has the DNA TGCGCCAGCAGTGACCTTAGCGGGGGTCGACCCTACGAGCAGTACTTC. Translation: CASSDLSGGRPYEQYF.

This clonotype was found many times. This beta chain is a stray sequence in a library constructed for alpha chains; its clone size is not meaningful. The rearrangement joins TRBV5-1 to TRBJ2-5; 9 nucleotides align to TRBD1. This CDR3 has 16 amino acids. Germline V gives CDR1 SGHRS, CDR2 YFSETQ. V shed 6 bases, J shed 2 bases, and the junction held 11 bases outside the gene matches. This CDR3 reads CASTFDPGQGQETQYF. As DNA, the CDR3 is TGCGCCAGCACCTTTGACCCGGGACAGGGTCAAGAGACCCAGTACTTC. The full variable domain, in which reference TRBV5-1 and TRBJ2-5 provide the parts outside the CDR3, is KAGVTQTPRYLIKTRGQQVTLSCSPISGHRSVSWYQQTPGQGLQFLFEYFSETQRNKGNFPGRFSGRQFSNSRSEMNVSTLELGDSALYLCASTFDPGQGQETQYFGPGTRLLVL.